Given below is one T cell receptor beta chain in context. Its antigen is currently unknown. Using RNA transcripts as the source, TCR beta CDR3 regions were amplified. Researchers ran a first-round RT-PCR on the TCR CDR3 using the HTBI primer set. TCRdb reprocessed the multiplex PCR reads via MiXCR and lists one record per CDR3 protein. The data show about 400,000 distinct CDR3 sequences, about 16% seen once. This record comes from a study of T cells in Graves' hyperthyroidism and ophthalmopathy. In the study overall: Peripheral blood specimens were obtained at initial diagnosis, prior to any treatment.

Study results and caveats: Ophthalmopathy and stable hyperthyroidism were told apart by a 13 V-J model. In the blood, most expanded thyroid clonotypes above 0.001 appeared as well.

The study excluded patients with uncontrolled infection, other autoimmune disease, pregnancy or lactation. This TCR derives from a woman between 55 and 75 years old with Graves' ophthalmopathy. Source material: blood.

CDR3 sequence: CASSMVVVPGELFF. CDR3 DNA: TGTGCCAGTAGTATGGTAGTGGTCCCCGGGGAGCTGTTTTTT. The chain links TRBV19 to TRBJ2-2; D unclear. CDR1 is LNHDA, CDR2 SQIVND, per germline (reference sequence). This CDR3 region has 14 residues. Between the trimmed V and J ends, which lost 3 bases and 6 bases, there was a span of 11 bases.